These T cell receptor beta chains were read from a single sample in a study of T cells after posttransplantation cyclophosphamide. The assay was immunoSEQ multiplex PCR, and TCRdb's table has in-frame clones only and misses some. The sample lists tens of thousands of clones, none appearing once, the ten largest making up about 2.3%. The specimen was PBMCs. These receptors were taken from a middle-aged man in good health, CMV-negative, and a related stem cell transplant donor. CDR3s include the opening cysteine and the closing phenylalanine or tryptophan.

V,CDR3
TRBV6-5,CASSTTSGGAHEQYF
TRBV7-2,CASSLYRGSNQPQHF
TRBV7-8,CASSPTTGLEKLFF
TRBV5-1,CASSLTAGGSNEQFF
TRBV5-6,CASSLDRSKQHTF
TRBV10-3,CAVRIANIGNTIYF
TRBV19,CASSIRVGLNTEAFF
TRBV29-1,CSVRTGLETQYF
TRBV4-1,CASSPSITTDTQYF
TRBV2,CASSEATSGNYNEQFF
TRBV4-3,CASSQDEGAETNEKLFF
TRBV7-2,CASSLVTQYF
TRBV12-5,CASGSGTGGRETQYF
TRBV2,CASREGGYEQYF
TRBV10-3,CAISELAGAGGELFF
TRBV25-1,CASRGLQTYF
TRBV7-9,CASSGSPGKQFF
TRBV29-1,CSVGDTQGGYTF
TRBV29-1,CSGGISDTQYF
TRBV27,CASGAELTDTQYF
TRBV6-5,CASQAEFDYGYTF
TRBV2,CASSQGQWVQPQHF
TRBV10-2,CASSESEGDQAFF
TRBV6-5,CASSPQGPLNTEAFF
TRBV4-3,CASSQPSGTSGHNEQFF
TRBV19,CASSMSQGAQETQYF
TRBV10-2,CASSPLHEQFF
TRBV5-1,CASSLVSGTVGYTF
TRBV29-1,CSVDRGTRTGELFF
TRBV7-9,CASSLEGWQPQHF
TRBV9,CASSVGRGSYNEQFF
TRBV19,CASSTQYGYTF
TRBV7-9,CASSLEGGTEAFF
TRBV6-1,CASSETHGNTIYF
TRBV27,CASSDTGGSNQPQHF
TRBV4-1,CASSQDPKTSGGRVAKNIQYF
TRBV2,CASRLRQGLSEKLFF
TRBV6-5,CASKTRPFTDTQYF